A single sample gave rise to the 12 T cell receptor beta chains below, sequenced in a study of control samples from healthy donors and cancer patients. Clones were sequenced by immunoSEQ multiplex PCR, and TCRdb holds only the in-frame ones, with some missing. Of under 200,000 clones listed, around 96% were seen once; the top ten hold around 8.5%. The specimen sequenced was blood. The receptors here all came from a woman aged 40 to 50 in good health.

The chain employs TRBV7-2 and TRBJ1-1, with 8 bases lining up with TRBD1. Germline V gene data show CDR1 as SGHTA and CDR2 as FQGNSA. Trimming took 5 bases from V and 1 from J; bases not matched to a gene: 6. CDR3 length: 15 residues. CDR3 protein: CASSPTGTGNTEAFF. CDR3 in DNA: TGTGCCAGCAGCCCCACCGGGACAGGGAACACTGAAGCTTTCTTT. Drawing the rest from reference TRBV7-2 and TRBJ1-1, the complete variable domain is GAGVSQSPSNKVTEKGKDVELRCDPISGHTALYWYRQSLGQGLEFLIYFQGNSAPDKSGLPSDRFSAERTGGSVSTLTIQRTQQEDSAVYLCASSPTGTGNTEAFFGQGTRLTVV.

This clone was counted once. The chain's CDR3 is CASSLGGPGGVGQFF. CDR3 bases: TGTGCCAGCAGCTTAGGGGGGCCGGGGGGAGTGGGGCAGTTCTTC. The chain uses TRBV5-4 and TRBJ2-1; the D gene is possibly TRBD2 (7 bases). The CDR3 spans 15 residues. V was shortened by 2 bases and J by 12 bases, with 21 bases between the two germline ends. The germline V gene encodes CDR1 SGHNT and CDR2 YYREEE (reference sequence).

The rearrangement joins TRBV6-2 or TRBV6-3 to TRBJ1-3; D not resolved. V lost 2 bases, J lost 2 bases, and 10 bases lay in between. CDR1 is MNHEY, CDR2 SVGEGT, per germline. This CDR3 has 15 residues. CDR3 coding DNA: TGTGCCAGCAGTTACATTGGAGAGGCTGGAAACACCATATATTTT. It yields the protein CASSYIGEAGNTIYF.

The gene calls are TRBV4-3 and TRBJ1-5; 10 bases agree with TRBD1. The CDR3 extends over 17 amino acids. The V gene's germline CDR1 is LGHNA and CDR2 YSLEER. V trimming: 1 base; J trimming: 0 bases; junction bases outside the gene matches: 3. CDR3 DNA sequence: TGCGCCAGCAGCCAAGGGACAGGGGGGTATAGCAATCAGCCCCAGCATTTT. This sequence encodes CASSQGTGGYSNQPQHF.

This chain connects TRBV4-3 to TRBJ1-1, with a tentative D call TRBD1 (6 bases). The CDR3 spans 14 residues. The germline V gene encodes CDR1 LGHNA and CDR2 YSLEER. V lost 0 bases, J lost 4 bases, and 9 bases lay in between. This chain's CDR3 is CASSQDVGGTEAFF. CDR3 DNA: TGCGCCAGCAGCCAAGATGTAGGGGGCACTGAAGCTTTCTTT.

The rearrangement joins TRBV21-1 to TRBJ1-3. TRBV21-1 is a pseudogene segment. The length of the CDR3 is 15 residues. CDR3 in amino acids: CASSKDKGRGNTIYF. CDR3 nucleotides: TGTGCCAGCAGCAAAGATAAGGGAAGAGGAAACACCATATATTTT.

The V gene is TRBV29-1, the J gene TRBJ1-3; 7 nucleotides align to TRBD1. This CDR3 is built from 12 residues. Losses at the gene ends were 4 bases for V and 4 bases for J; bases not matched to a gene: 1. Germline CDR1 and CDR2: SQVTM and ANQGSEA. DNA for the CDR3: TGCAGCGTTGGACAGGGAGGAAACACCATATATTTT. The encoded protein is CSVGQGGNTIYF.

This clone appeared once. CDR3 sequence: CASSLEVGEQYF. CDR3 sequence (DNA): TGTGCCAGCAGTTTAGAAGTTGGCGAGCAGTACTTC. V usage is TRBV28 and J usage is TRBJ2-7; D is uncertain. The CDR3 is 12 amino acids. The germline CDR1 and CDR2 sequences are MDHEN and SYDVKM. Deletions cut 2 bases from V and 6 bases from J, with 8 bases between. The full variable domain, completed using reference TRBV28 and TRBJ2-7, is DVKVTQSSRYLVKRTGEKVFLECVQDMDHENMFWYRQDPGLGLRLIYFSYDVKMKEKGDIPEGYSVSREKKERFSLILESASTNQTSMYLCASSLEVGEQYFGPGTRLTVT.

The rearrangement uses TRBV7-2 and TRBJ2-5; D may be TRBD1 (5 bases). In germline, CDR1 is SGHTA, CDR2 FQGNSA. The CDR3 spans 18 residues. The germline V and J ends were trimmed by 1 base and 0 bases, with 18 bases remaining between them. CDR3 in DNA: TGTGCCAGCAGCTTAGGCCTAACCAGTTGGGGCAACCAAGAGACCCAGTACTTC. Its protein is CASSLGLTSWGNQETQYF.

The rearrangement links TRBV6-1 to TRBJ2-7; 7 bases map to TRBD1. CDR3 size: 15 residues. The V gene end was trimmed by 1 base and the J gene end by 3 bases; junction bases not matched to a gene: 6. The germline V gene encodes CDR1 MNHNS and CDR2 SASEGT. The CDR3 spells CASSEGPGTVYEQYF. Here the CDR3 DNA reads TGTGCCAGCAGTGAAGGACCCGGGACAGTCTACGAGCAGTACTTC.

This clone appeared once. This rearrangement joins TRBV7-9 to TRBJ2-6; TRBD1 is a possible D gene (6 bases). The CDR3 spans 17 residues. V gave up 5 bases and J gave up 0 bases, with 14 bases separating them. The germline V gene encodes CDR1 SEHNR and CDR2 FQNEAQ (reference sequence). CDR3 region: CASSEQGPRSGANVLTF. DNA of the CDR3: TGTGCCAGCAGCGAACAGGGTCCGCGCTCTGGGGCCAACGTCCTGACTTTC.

The chain uses TRBV6-5 and TRBJ1-1, with D perhaps TRBD1 (6 bases). The CDR3 extends over 14 amino acids. Germline lookup yields CDR1 MNHEY and CDR2 SVGAGI. The ends were cut back, 2 bases at V and 4 bases at J, with 11 bases in the middle. Here the CDR3 DNA reads TGTGCCAGCAGTTACGCAGGGGTAGGCACTGAAGCTTTCTTT. Its protein is CASSYAGVGTEAFF.